The present TCR beta chain was sequenced within a study of blood T cell repertoires in COVID-19. Overall study context: COVID-19 samples from acute and convalescent phases originated in the United States, Italy and Spain. PBMCs, B-cell-depleted T cells, or T cells were the source of the cDNA or gDNA that made up the material.

The V end was cut by 1 base, the J end by 3 bases, with 12 bases between. The CDR3 contains 15 residues. Germline lookup yields CDR1 SGHTA and CDR2 FQGNSA. Study processing details: Cell counts per sample came from amplifying reference gene primers. Method: immunoSEQ multiplex PCR; TCRdb's copy keeps in-frame clones and lacks some. V and J calls and clone size are given by that table; D and trimming were obtained from the DNA. The table shows about 170,000 clones, with 80% to 90% occurring only once. Sequencing was done on a sample of peripheral blood. This chain joins TRBV7-2 and TRBJ2-5; no reliable D call. This receptor was taken from a middle-aged man who had recovered from COVID-19. This CDR3 is CASSLDITVEETQYF. In DNA form, the CDR3 reads TGTGCCAGCAGCTTAGATATAACAGTCGAAGAGACCCAGTACTTC.